Below, one T cell receptor beta chain is given with its context. The antigen remains undetermined. The same CDR3 also results from other DNA sequences found in this sample. The sample comes from a study of shared clonotypes between healthy human individuals. TCRdb's table, derived via immunoSEQ multiplex PCR, lists solely in-frame clones and lacks some. The profile covers just over 2,000,000 clones, with about 95% appearing a single time and approximately 1.2% taken by the ten largest. General study points: The genetic and exposure-history diversity represented was limited by few donors.

Naivety among CD8 cells was defined by CD45RO negativity and positive CCR7 selection, thereby excluding terminally differentiated effector memory CD45RA+ cells. Donors were healthy HIV-negative adults without recent acute infections or vaccinations. The V end lost 4 bases, the J end lost 5 bases, and 12 bases lay between the germline ends. Germline values: CDR1 LNHDA, CDR2 SQIVND (reference sequence). CDR3 size: 14 residues. The chain carries TRBV19 and TRBJ2-1, with D possibly being TRBD2 (5 bases). The TCR was taken from a man aged 18-30 years in good health. Input material: naive CD8+ T cells sorted from blood. The CDR3 bases are TGTGCCAGTAGTACCTGGACTGGGGACAATGAGCAGTTCTTC. Its translation: CASSTWTGDNEQFF.